These 27 T cell receptor beta chains originate from one sample sequenced in a study of blood T cells in healthy people across ages. Using a J-beta primer mix together with a sample-barcoded 5' primer, a second PCR was run for about 6 to 11 cycles. TCRdb reprocessed the 5' RACE reads with MiXCR, giving one entry per CDR3 protein. The sample has roughly 830,000 distinct CDR3 sequences, less than 80% seen once. The sequenced sample consisted of blood. The receptors shown here come from a man aged 25-45 years in good health.

The chain joins TRBV20-1 to TRBJ1-1, with D perhaps TRBD1 (5 bases). V was trimmed by 0 bases and J by 11 bases, leaving 16 bases between them. Germline V gene data show CDR1 as DFQATT and CDR2 as SNEGSKA (reference sequence). The CDR3 consists of 13 residues. The CDR3: CSARDATAGSAFF. DNA of the CDR3: TGCAGTGCTAGAGATGCTACAGCAGGGTCGGCTTTCTTT.

The chain has TRBV4-3 and TRBJ1-5, with D perhaps matching TRBD1 (5 bases). V was shortened by 1 base and J by 1 base, with 8 bases between the two germline ends. CDR1 and CDR2 from the germline V gene are LGHNA and YSLEER. The CDR3 runs to 15 residues. The CDR3 DNA reads TGCGCCAGCAGCCAAGTACCAGGGAGCAATCAGCCCCAGCATTTT. Translating gives CASSQVPGSNQPQHF.

This chain joins TRBV7-3 and TRBJ2-1; no definite D call. In germline, CDR1 is SGHTA, CDR2 FQGTGA. The CDR3 is 15 amino acids. The germline V and J ends were trimmed by 6 bases and 9 bases, with 21 bases remaining between them. CDR3 amino acids: CASSMGGPTPGEQFF. The CDR3 DNA reads TGTGCCAGCAGTATGGGCGGCCCTACACCTGGTGAGCAGTTCTTC.

The chain links TRBV10-3 to TRBJ2-2, with a tentative D call TRBD1 (5 bases). This CDR3 is 16 amino acids long. Looked up from germline, CDR1 is ENHRY and CDR2 is SYGVKD. Trimming left V 0 bases short and J 2 bases short, with 10 bases between. The CDR3 DNA sequence: TGTGCCATCAGTGAGTCGTGGACACCTAACACCGGGGAGCTGTTTTTT. This gives the protein CAISESWTPNTGELFF.

The chain carries TRBV20-1 and TRBJ2-3; 11 nucleotides match TRBD2. Germline CDR1 and CDR2: DFQATT and SNEGSKA (reference sequence). Trimming at V came to 2 bases and at J to 0 bases, leaving 7 bases not matched to a gene. The CDR3 spans 17 residues. The CDR3, as DNA: TGCAGTGCTAGATTTGGACTAGCGGGTGGGAGCACAGATACGCAGTATTTT. This codes for CSARFGLAGGSTDTQYF.

The chain combines TRBV7-2 with TRBJ1-2; D gene uncertain. CDR1 is SGHTA and CDR2 is FQGNSA in the germline V gene. Trimming removed 0 bases from V and 6 bases from J, with 11 bases in between. This CDR3 region has 14 residues. CDR3 region: CASSLAAGNDGYTF. Written as DNA, the CDR3 is TGTGCCAGCAGCTTAGCGGCCGGGAATGATGGCTACACCTTC.

This clonotype was recorded a few times. This chain connects TRBV30 to TRBJ2-7; D may be TRBD1 or TRBD2 (6 bases each). CDR1 and CDR2 (germline): GTSNPN, SVGIG (reference sequence). The CDR3 is made up of 14 amino acids. The V end lost 2 bases, the J end lost 3 bases, and 14 bases lay between the germline ends. Written as DNA, the CDR3 is TGTGCCTGGAGTCCCCTGGGGGGCATCTACGAGCAGTACTTC. The encoded protein is CAWSPLGGIYEQYF. Full variable domain (missing parts from reference TRBV30 and TRBJ2-7): SQTIHQWPATLVQPVGSPLSLECTVEGTSNPNLYWYRQAAGRGLQLLFYSVGIGQISSEVPQNLSASRPQDRQFILSSKKLLLSDSGFYLCAWSPLGGIYEQYFGPGTRLTVT.

The chain combines TRBV6-6 with TRBJ2-5; D assignment may be TRBD1 or TRBD2 (6 bases each). The V and J ends lost 5 bases and 7 bases respectively, with 20 bases between them. Germline values: CDR1 MNHNY, CDR2 SVGAGI (reference sequence). The CDR3 has 15 amino acids. This chain's CDR3 is CASSPPGAHTGTQYF. DNA for the CDR3: TGTGCCAGCAGTCCCCCGGGGGCCCATACCGGGACCCAGTACTTC.

The chain links TRBV4-3 to TRBJ2-1, with TRBD2 matching 10 bases. Germline V gene data show CDR1 as LGHNA and CDR2 as YSLEER. V dropped 0 bases and J dropped 9; count of bases not matched to a gene: 14. This CDR3 is built from 18 residues. The CDR3 here is CASSQDRLVSSGGSEQFF. Written as DNA, the CDR3 is TGCGCCAGCAGCCAAGATCGTTTGGTGTCTAGCGGGGGTAGTGAGCAGTTCTTC.

The chain employs TRBV12-3 or TRBV12-4 and TRBJ2-1; D might be TRBD1 (6 bases). This CDR3 spans 14 amino acids. The V and J ends lost 6 bases and 3 bases respectively, with 12 bases between them. As DNA, the CDR3 is TGTGCCAGCAGCCAGGGGAATGGCTACAATGAGCAGTTCTTC. Encoded protein: CASSQGNGYNEQFF.

This clonotype has just a few counts. It may be a read error: a sequence one base away is much more abundant. This chain joins TRBV7-2 and TRBJ2-7; 11 nucleotides agree with TRBD2. The germline V gene encodes CDR1 SGHTA and CDR2 FQGNSA. The CDR3 contains 14 residues. This chain's CDR3 is CASSVAGGPHEQYF. CDR3 bases: TGTGCCAGCAGCGTAGCGGGGGGGCCTCACGAGCAGTACTTC.

The chain employs TRBV27 and TRBJ2-7, with D perhaps matching TRBD1 (6 bases). Germline V CDR1 and CDR2: MNHEY, SMNVEV (reference sequence). The CDR3 covers 13 residues. The germline V and J ends were trimmed by 5 bases and 6 bases, with 14 bases remaining between them. The CDR3: CASSGNRAREQYF. The CDR3 nucleotides are TGTGCCAGCAGTGGGAACAGGGCTCGCGAGCAGTACTTC.

There are a few counts of this clonotype. The chain carries TRBV7-2 and TRBJ1-5; D is possibly TRBD1 (5 bases). CDR3 length: 18 residues. The V end lost 2 bases, the J end lost 0 bases, and 17 bases lay between the germline ends. Germline V gene sequence: CDR1 SGHTA, CDR2 FQGNSA. CDR3 nucleotide sequence: TGTGCCAGCAGCTTAATGGGTGAGATTGGGGGTAGCAATCAGCCCCAGCATTTT. This gives the protein CASSLMGEIGGSNQPQHF.

The chain joins TRBV6-2 or TRBV6-3 to TRBJ2-1, with D tentatively TRBD1 (5 bases). Germline V lookup: CDR1 MNHEY, CDR2 SVGEGT. This CDR3 contains 16 residues. Trimming took 7 bases from V and 2 from J, leaving 18 bases between them. The CDR3 nucleotides read TGTGCCAGCACCCCGTTAGGGGAAGCGACCTACAATGAGCAGTTCTTC. It specifies CASTPLGEATYNEQFF.

The genes are TRBV12-3 or TRBV12-4 and TRBJ2-5; 10 nucleotides line up with TRBD1. This CDR3 contains 14 residues. The ends lost 6 bases at V and 5 bases at J; junction bases unmatched: 6. The CDR3 reads CASRSGTGEETQYF. The CDR3 bases are TGTGCCAGCAGATCCGGGACAGGGGAGGAGACCCAGTACTTC.

The chain uses TRBV9 and TRBJ2-7; D is unresolved. V lost 0 bases, J lost 0 bases, and 10 bases lay in between. Germline values: CDR1 SGDLS, CDR2 YYNGEE. This CDR3 has 15 residues. The CDR3 DNA sequence: TGTGCCAGCAGCGTAGAAGGTTCCAGCTCCTACGAGCAGTACTTC. Its protein product is CASSVEGSSSYEQYF.

This clonotype was picked up a small number of times. The chain combines TRBV3-1 with TRBJ2-5; no clear D. There are 14 residues in the CDR3. V lost 4 bases and J lost 5, with 14 bases in between. Germline CDR1 is LGHDT and CDR2 is YNNKEL (reference sequence). Here the CDR3 DNA reads TGTGCCAGCAGCCCCAGACAAGGGTTGGAGACCCAGTACTTC. Residues: CASSPRQGLETQYF.

The chain couples TRBV6-6 to TRBJ2-2; D may correspond to TRBD1 or TRBD2 (5 bases each). The germline V and J ends were trimmed by 2 bases and 3 bases, with 10 bases remaining between them. This CDR3 is 15 amino acids long. Germline V gene sequence: CDR1 MNHNY, CDR2 SVGAGI (reference sequence). The DNA for the CDR3 is TGTGCCAGCAGTTACGGGCAGGGAGACACCGGGGAGCTGTTTTTT. This translates into CASSYGQGDTGELFF.

The chain has TRBV7-2 and TRBJ2-5; 13 bases are a match to TRBD2. V shed 1 base, J shed 11 bases, and the junction held 10 bases outside the gene matches. This CDR3 has 16 amino acids. In germline, CDR1 is SGHTA, CDR2 FQGNSA. The CDR3 here is CASSLVGTSGDYEQYF. CDR3 coding DNA: TGTGCCAGCAGCTTAGTTGGGACTAGCGGGGACTATGAGCAGTACTTC.

The rearrangement uses TRBV12-3 or TRBV12-4 and TRBJ2-7; D is unresolved. This CDR3 has 15 residues. Trimming cost V 5 bases and J 6 bases, with 20 bases left between them. This CDR3 is CASSPKARRLAEQYF. The CDR3 bases are TGTGCCAGCAGTCCGAAAGCCCGGCGGCTGGCCGAGCAGTACTTC.

This clonotype was picked up a small number of times. The J gene is TRBJ2-5, the V gene TRBV20-1, with 10 bases that match TRBD2. V lost 5 bases, J lost 5 bases, and 11 bases stayed unmatched. The CDR3 totals 15 residues. In germline, CDR1 is DFQATT, CDR2 SNEGSKA (reference sequence). The CDR3 DNA is TGCAGTGCTTATTCCTCTAGCGGGGGTTGGGAGACCCAGTACTTC. Protein product: CSAYSSSGGWETQYF.

Only a few counts were recorded for this clonotype. This chain uses TRBV4-2 with TRBJ1-2; 7 bases map to TRBD1. Germline-derived CDR1 and CDR2 are LGHNA and YNFKEQ. Trimming removed 3 bases from V and 8 bases from J; junction bases left unmatched: 3. CDR3 length: 12 residues. The CDR3 sequence is CASSQNRGGYTF. In nucleotides, the CDR3 is TGTGCCAGCAGCCAGAACAGGGGCGGCTACACCTTC.

This chain links TRBV20-1 with TRBJ1-5, with D possibly being TRBD1 (6 bases). Germline values: CDR1 DFQATT, CDR2 SNEGSKA (reference sequence). This CDR3 is 12 amino acids long. V was shortened by 6 bases and J by 7 bases, with 13 bases between the two germline ends. CDR3 residues: CSAHRAGQPQHF. The CDR3, as DNA: TGCAGTGCCCACAGGGCGGGCCAGCCCCAGCATTTT.

The chain has TRBV29-1 and TRBJ1-1; no clear D gene. Germline values: CDR1 SQVTM, CDR2 ANQGSEA. The CDR3 totals 14 residues. The V end lost 6 bases, the J end lost 1 base, and 15 bases lay between the germline ends. CDR3 nucleotides: TGCAGCGTCTCATACAGAGCTACGAACACTGAAGCTTTCTTT. This translates into CSVSYRATNTEAFF.

This clonotype is a singleton in its sample. This chain links TRBV7-2 with TRBJ2-7, with 7 bases lining up with TRBD1. V shed 2 bases, J shed 10 bases, and the junction held 14 bases outside the gene matches. Per the germline V gene, CDR1 is SGHTA and CDR2 is FQGNSA. The CDR3 is 15 amino acids. The CDR3 loop is CASSLRGQSLTAQYF. CDR3 nucleotides: TGTGCCAGCAGCTTAAGGGGACAGTCTCTCACGGCCCAGTACTTC.

This clonotype showed up just once. The genes are TRBV10-3 and TRBJ1-2; maybe TRBD1 (6 bases). Between the trimmed V and J ends, which lost 4 bases and 4 bases, there was a span of 13 bases. The CDR3 is 14 residues long. CDR1 is ENHRY, CDR2 SYGVKD, per germline. The CDR3 region has the DNA TGTGCCATCAGTGCTCGGGGGGCCGGCTATGGCTACACCTTC. Its translation: CAISARGAGYGYTF.

This rearrangement joins TRBV29-1 to TRBJ2-1, with D unresolved. V lost 1 base to trimming and J lost 0 bases, with 10 bases between them. Germline V gene lookup returns CDR1 SQVTM and CDR2 ANQGSEA. The CDR3 runs to 15 residues. The CDR3: CSVEGARSSYNEQFF. The CDR3 DNA is TGCAGCGTTGAAGGGGCCAGGAGCTCCTACAATGAGCAGTTCTTC.